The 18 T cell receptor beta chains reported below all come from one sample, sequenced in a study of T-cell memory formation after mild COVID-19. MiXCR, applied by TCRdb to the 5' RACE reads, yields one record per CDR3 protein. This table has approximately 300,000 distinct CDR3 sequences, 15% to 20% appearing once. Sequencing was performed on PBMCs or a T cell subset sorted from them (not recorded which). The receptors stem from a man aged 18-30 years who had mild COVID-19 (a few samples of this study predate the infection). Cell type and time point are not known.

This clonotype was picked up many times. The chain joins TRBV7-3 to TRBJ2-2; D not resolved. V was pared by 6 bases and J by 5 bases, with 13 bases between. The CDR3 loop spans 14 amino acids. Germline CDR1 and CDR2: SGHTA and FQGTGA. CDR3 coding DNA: TGTGCCAGCAGTCTGGGCCTATGGACCGGGGAGCTGTTTTTT. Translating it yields CASSLGLWTGELFF.

The chain's CDR3 is CASSPPGLSEQYV. As DNA, the CDR3 is TGTGCCAGCTCACCTCCGGGACTCAGCGAGCAGTACGTC. The chain has TRBV18 and TRBJ2-7; perhaps TRBD2 as D (6 bases). The CDR3 is 13 residues long. V gave up 3 bases and J gave up 6 bases, with 12 bases separating them. Germline loops: CDR1 KGHSH, CDR2 LQKENI.

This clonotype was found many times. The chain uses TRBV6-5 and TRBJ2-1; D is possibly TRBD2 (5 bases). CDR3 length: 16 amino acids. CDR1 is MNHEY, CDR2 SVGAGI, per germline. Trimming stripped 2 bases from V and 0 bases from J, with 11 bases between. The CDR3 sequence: CASSYETGSSYNEQFF. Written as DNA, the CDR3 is TGTGCCAGCAGTTACGAGACGGGAAGCTCCTACAATGAGCAGTTCTTC.

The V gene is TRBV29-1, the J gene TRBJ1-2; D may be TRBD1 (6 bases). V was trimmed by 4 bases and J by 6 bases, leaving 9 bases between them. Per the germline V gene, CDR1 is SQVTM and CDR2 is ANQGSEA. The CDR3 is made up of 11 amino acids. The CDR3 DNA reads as TGCAGCGTTGTAGCAGGGGATGGCTACACCTTC. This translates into CSVVAGDGYTF.

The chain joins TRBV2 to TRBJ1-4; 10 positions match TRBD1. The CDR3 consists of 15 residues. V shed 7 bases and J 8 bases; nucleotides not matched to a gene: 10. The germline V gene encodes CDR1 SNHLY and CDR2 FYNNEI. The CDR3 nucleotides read TGTGCCAGCATGCCGGGACAGGGGATCTCCGAAAAACTGTTTTTT. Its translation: CASMPGQGISEKLFF.

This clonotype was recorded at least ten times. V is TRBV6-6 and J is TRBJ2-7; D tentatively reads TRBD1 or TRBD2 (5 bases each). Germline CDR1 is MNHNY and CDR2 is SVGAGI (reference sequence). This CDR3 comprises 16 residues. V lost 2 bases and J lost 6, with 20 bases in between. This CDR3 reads CASSYHYFGTVPEQYV. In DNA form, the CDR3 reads TGTGCCAGCAGTTACCACTACTTTGGGACGGTTCCCGAGCAGTACGTC.

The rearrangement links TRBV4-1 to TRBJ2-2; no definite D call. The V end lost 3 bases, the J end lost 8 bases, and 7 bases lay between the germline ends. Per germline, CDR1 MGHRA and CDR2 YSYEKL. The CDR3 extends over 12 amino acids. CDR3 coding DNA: TGCGCCAGCAGCCAGGACGGTGGGGAGCTGTTTTTT. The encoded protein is CASSQDGGELFF.

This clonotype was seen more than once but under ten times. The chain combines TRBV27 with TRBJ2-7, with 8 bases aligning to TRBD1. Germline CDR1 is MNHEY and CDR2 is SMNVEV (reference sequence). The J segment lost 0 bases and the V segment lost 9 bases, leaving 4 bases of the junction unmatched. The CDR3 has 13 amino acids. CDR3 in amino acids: CASGQGASYEQYF. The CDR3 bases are TGTGCCAGTGGCCAGGGGGCCTCCTACGAGCAGTACTTC.

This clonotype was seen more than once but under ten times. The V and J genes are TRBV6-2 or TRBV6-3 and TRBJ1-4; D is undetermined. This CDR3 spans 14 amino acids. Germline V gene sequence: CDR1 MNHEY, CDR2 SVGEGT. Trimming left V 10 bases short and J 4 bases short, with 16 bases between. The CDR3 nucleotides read TGTGCCACCGCGATCCCAGAACTTAATGAAAAACTGTTTTTT. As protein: CATAIPELNEKLFF.

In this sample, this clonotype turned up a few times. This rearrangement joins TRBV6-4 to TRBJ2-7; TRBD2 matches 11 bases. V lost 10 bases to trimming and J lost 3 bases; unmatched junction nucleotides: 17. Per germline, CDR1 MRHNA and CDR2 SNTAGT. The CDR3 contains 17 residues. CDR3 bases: TGTGCCATCCACGAACTCTCGACTACTAGCGGGGGCTACGAGCAGTACGTC. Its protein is CAIHELSTTSGGYEQYV.

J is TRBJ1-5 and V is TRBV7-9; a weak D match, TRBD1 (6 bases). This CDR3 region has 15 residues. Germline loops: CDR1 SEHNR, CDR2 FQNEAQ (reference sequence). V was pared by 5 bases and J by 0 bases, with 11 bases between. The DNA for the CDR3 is TGTGCCAGCAGCGCGGGGGCCAGTAGCAATCAGCCCCAGCATTTT. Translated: CASSAGASSNQPQHF. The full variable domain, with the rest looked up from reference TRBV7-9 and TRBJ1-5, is DTGVSQNPRHKITKRGQNVTFRCDPISEHNRLYWYRQTLGQGPEFLTYFQNEAQLEKSRLLSDRFSAERPKGSFSTLEIQRTEQGDSAMYLCASSAGASSNQPQHFGDGTRLSIL.

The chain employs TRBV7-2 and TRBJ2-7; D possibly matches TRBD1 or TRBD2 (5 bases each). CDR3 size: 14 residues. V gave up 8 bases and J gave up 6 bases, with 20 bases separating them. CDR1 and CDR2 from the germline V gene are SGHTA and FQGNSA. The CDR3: CASLPGTGGVEQYF. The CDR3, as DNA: TGTGCCAGCCTCCCGGGGACCGGTGGTGTCGAGCAGTACTTC.

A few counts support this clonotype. CDR3 in amino acids: CASSQDDRGDEKLFF. The CDR3 nucleotides read TGCGCCAGCAGCCAAGATGACAGGGGTGATGAAAAACTGTTTTTT. The chain joins TRBV4-3 to TRBJ1-4; 8 bases agree with TRBD1. This CDR3 has 15 residues. Germline values: CDR1 LGHNA, CDR2 YSLEER. J was trimmed by 6 bases and V by 0 bases; bases with no gene match: 3.

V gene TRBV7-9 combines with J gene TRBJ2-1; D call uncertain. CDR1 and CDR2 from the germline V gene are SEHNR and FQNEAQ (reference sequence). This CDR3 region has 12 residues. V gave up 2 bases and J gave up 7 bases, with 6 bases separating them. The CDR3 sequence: CASSLLRNEQFF. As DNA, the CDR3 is TGTGCCAGCAGCTTATTAAGGAATGAGCAGTTCTTC. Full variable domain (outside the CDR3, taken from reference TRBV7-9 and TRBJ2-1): DTGVSQNPRHKITKRGQNVTFRCDPISEHNRLYWYRQTLGQGPEFLTYFQNEAQLEKSRLLSDRFSAERPKGSFSTLEIQRTEQGDSAMYLCASSLLRNEQFFGPGTRLTVL.

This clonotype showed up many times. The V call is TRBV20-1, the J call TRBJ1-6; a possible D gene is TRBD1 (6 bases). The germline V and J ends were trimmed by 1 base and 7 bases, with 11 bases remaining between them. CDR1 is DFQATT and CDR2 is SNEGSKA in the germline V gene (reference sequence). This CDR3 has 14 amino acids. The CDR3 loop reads CSARGHRENSPLHF. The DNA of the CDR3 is TGCAGTGCTAGAGGCCACAGGGAGAATTCACCCCTCCACTTT.

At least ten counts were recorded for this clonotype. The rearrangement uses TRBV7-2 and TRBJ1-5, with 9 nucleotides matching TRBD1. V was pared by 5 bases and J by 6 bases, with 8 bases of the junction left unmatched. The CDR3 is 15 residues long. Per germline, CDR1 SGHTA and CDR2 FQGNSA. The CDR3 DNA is TGTGCCAGCAGCGCGGGACAGGGCTCGGGTCAGCCCCAGCATTTT. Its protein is CASSAGQGSGQPQHF.

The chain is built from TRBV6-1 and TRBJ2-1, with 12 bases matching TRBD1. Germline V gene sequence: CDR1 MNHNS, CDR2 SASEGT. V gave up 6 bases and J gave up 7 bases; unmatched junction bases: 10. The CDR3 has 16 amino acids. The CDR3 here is CASRPQGDRGRNEQFF. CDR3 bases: TGTGCCAGCAGACCCCAGGGGGACAGGGGGCGAAATGAGCAGTTCTTC.

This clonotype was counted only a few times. Written as DNA, the CDR3 is TGTGCCAGCAGCTTGGCGGAGACGGGGGGCCTCACAGATACGCAGTATTTT. This sequence encodes CASSLAETGGLTDTQYF. The chain has TRBV5-4 and TRBJ2-3, with a weak D call TRBD2 (7 bases). The V end was cut by 0 bases, the J end by 2 bases, with 16 bases between. Looked up from germline, CDR1 is SGHNT and CDR2 is YYREEE (reference sequence). There are 17 residues in the CDR3.